Sequencing of this TCR beta chain was carried out in a study of cytomegalovirus exposure and HLA in healthy donors. Study context: HLA-typed donors were the source of 86 million or so unique TCRs held in an early data release.

Both 60 Vbeta primers and 13 Jbeta primers went into the PCR. Sequencing used immunoSEQ multiplex PCR; TCRdb keeps in-frame clones, though not all of them. This sample has 150,000 or so clones, with 84% found just once. Findings and caveats of the study: The productive fraction for most TCR beta V segments was about 87% or about 30% in an earlier analysis.

Details on this clone: Antigen: not known.

The sample comprised PBMCs. The source of this sequence is a boy aged 2 to 9 in good health and CMV-seronegative.

Here the CDR3 DNA reads TGTGCCTGGAGAAGCCAGGGCGAGCAGTACTTC. Translating gives CAWRSQGEQYF. The V gene is TRBV30, the J gene TRBJ2-7, with D possibly being TRBD1 (5 bases). This CDR3 contains 11 residues. Trimming shortened V by 3 bases and J by 6 bases, and 9 bases separated the two germline ends. Germline V CDR1 and CDR2: GTSNPN, SVGIG (reference sequence). The entire variable domain, with the rest obtained from reference TRBV30 and TRBJ2-7, is as follows: SQTIHQWPATLVQPVGSPLSLECTVEGTSNPNLYWYRQAAGRGLQLLFYSVGIGQISSEVPQNLSASRPQDRQFILSSKKLLLSDSGFYLCAWRSQGEQYFGPGTRLTVT.